The rows below give T cell receptor beta chains drawn from one sample of a study of patients and donors after allogeneic stem cell transplantation. TCRdb analysed the RT-PCR reads with MiXCR anew, one entry per CDR3 protein. The sample records approximately 160,000 distinct CDR3 sequences, approximately 30% being singletons. Sequenced material: blood, either unsorted or a sorted T cell fraction (not recorded which). The receptors here all came from a human donor who was either an allogeneic HSCT recipient or a stem cell or donor lymphocyte infusion donor (not recorded which). It is not recorded whose cells these are; they may come from a transplant donor. The CDR3 runs from the conserved cysteine through the conserved F or W. D genes are given only for firm matches. Clone size is shown for a subset of rows, as once, few, many or a class of expanded clone.

len	abundance	v_gene	d_gene	j_gene	CDR3aa	CDR3nt
14	few	TRBV11-2	.	TRBJ2-5	CASSLGWRQETQYF	TGTGCCAGCAGCTTAGGGTGGCGGCAAGAGACCCAGTACTTC
17	.	TRBV18	TRBD1	TRBJ1-3	CASSSMTGASSGNTIYF	TGTGCCAGCTCATCTATGACAGGGGCGAGCTCTGGAAACACCATATATTTT
14	few	TRBV28	TRBD1	TRBJ1-2	CASHDRGRDLGYTF	TGTGCCAGCCACGACAGGGGGCGAGATTTGGGCTACACCTTC
15	.	TRBV7-9	TRBD2	TRBJ2-7	CASSLGLALSYEQYF	TGTGCCAGCAGCTTGGGACTAGCGCTCTCCTACGAGCAGTACTTC
16	once	TRBV4-3	.	TRBJ2-7	CASSQDKATPSYEQYF	TGCGCCAGCAGCCAAGATAAGGCCACACCCTCCTACGAGCAGTACTTC
17	.	TRBV4-3	.	TRBJ2-5	CASSQDAHRGFQETQYF	TGCGCCAGCAGCCAAGATGCCCATCGGGGGTTCCAAGAGACCCAGTACTTC
15	few	TRBV27	.	TRBJ1-5	CATSRREDSNQPQHF	TGTGCCACCTCGAGGAGGGAAGATAGCAATCAGCCCCAGCATTTT
14	.	TRBV7-8	.	TRBJ1-1	CASSLGWGGTEAFF	TGTGCCAGCAGCTTAGGTTGGGGAGGCACTGAAGCTTTCTTT
13	.	TRBV5-6	.	TRBJ2-5	CASSQGFEETQYF	TGTGCCAGCAGCCAGGGCTTTGAAGAGACCCAGTACTTC
11	few	TRBV12-3/TRBV12-4	.	TRBJ2-1	CASGLGDEQFF	TGTGCCAGCGGTCTTGGCGATGAGCAGTTCTTC
14	few	TRBV7-9	.	TRBJ1-3	CASSLGNSGNTIYF	TGTGCCAGCAGCTTAGGGAACTCTGGAAACACCATATATTTT
14	.	TRBV15	.	TRBJ1-5	CATYNGLGNQPQHF	TGTGCCACCTATAACGGGCTGGGCAATCAGCCCCAGCATTTT
14	.	TRBV4-3	.	TRBJ2-3	CASSQDSAGDTQYF	TGCGCCAGCAGCCAAGATTCGGCGGGAGATACGCAGTATTTT
17	.	TRBV20-1	TRBD2	TRBJ2-1	CSAIGGFETSGRNEQFF	TGCAGTGCTATCGGAGGTTTTGAGACTAGCGGGAGAAATGAGCAGTTCTTC
15	.	TRBV6-5	.	TRBJ2-2	CASSREPRNTGELFF	TGTGCCAGCAGCCGGGAGCCACGTAACACCGGGGAGCTGTTTTTT
15	many	TRBV6-5	TRBD1	TRBJ1-5	CASSRQGYSNQPQHF	TGTGCCAGCAGTCGACAGGGGTATAGCAATCAGCCCCAGCATTTT
12	.	TRBV20-1	.	TRBJ1-2	CSASNGLWGYTF	TGCAGTGCTAGTAATGGGCTCTGGGGCTACACCTTC
16	.	TRBV7-2	TRBD2	TRBJ2-1	CASRPTSSGRGVEQFF	TGTGCCAGCAGACCAACCTCTAGCGGGAGAGGTGTTGAGCAGTTCTTC
15	.	TRBV28	.	TRBJ2-7	CASSVRGLVRYEQYF	TGTGCCAGCAGTGTTCGGGGTTTGGTACGCTACGAGCAGTACTTC
18	few	TRBV21-1	.	TRBJ2-7	CASSRLPGTPAPYYEQYF	TGTGCCAGCAGCAGGCTCCCAGGGACTCCCGCGCCTTACTACGAGCAGTACTTC
14	many	TRBV20-1	.	TRBJ1-5	CSAGGTIFNQPQHF	TGCAGTGCTGGGGGGACAATTTTCAATCAGCCCCAGCATTTT
14	.	TRBV4-3	.	TRBJ1-1	CASSHRWEGPEAFF	TGCGCCAGCAGCCACCGCTGGGAAGGGCCTGAAGCTTTCTTT
15	.	TRBV12-3/TRBV12-4	.	TRBJ2-3	CASSLYIQTTDTQYF	TGTGCCAGCAGTTTGTATATTCAGACCACAGATACGCAGTATTTT
14	.	TRBV12-3/TRBV12-4	TRBD1	TRBJ2-7	CASSFWDSTYEQYF	TGTGCCAGCAGTTTTTGGGACAGCACCTACGAGCAGTACTTC
15	few	TRBV7-9	.	TRBJ1-2	CASSLVAGSVYGYTF	TGTGCCAGCAGCTTAGTGGCAGGGAGCGTCTATGGCTACACCTTC
15	.	TRBV20-1	TRBD2	TRBJ2-1	CSASATGLAGNEQFF	TGCAGTGCTAGTGCCACGGGACTAGCGGGCAATGAGCAGTTCTTC
13	few	TRBV20-1	.	TRBJ2-7	CSASGLSSYEQYF	TGCAGTGCTTCGGGACTGAGCTCCTACGAGCAGTACTTC
12	few	TRBV10-3	.	TRBJ2-7	CAISEMGALGYF	TGTGCCATCAGTGAGATGGGGGCCTTAGGGTACTTC
16	.	TRBV2	.	TRBJ1-2	CASSEDVGNYNYGYTF	TGTGCCAGCAGTGAAGATGTGGGGAATTATAACTATGGCTACACCTTC
14	.	TRBV12-3/TRBV12-4	.	TRBJ1-1	CASSSGHVTAEAFF	TGTGCCAGCAGTTCCGGACACGTCACCGCTGAAGCTTTCTTT
15	.	TRBV12-3/TRBV12-4	.	TRBJ1-5	CASSLLGGPNQPQHF	TGTGCCAGCAGTTTACTGGGAGGGCCCAATCAGCCCCAGCATTTT
13	many	TRBV15	.	TRBJ1-2	CATSSLEGVGYTF	TGTGCCACCAGCAGCCTTGAGGGGGTCGGCTACACCTTC
16	.	TRBV7-9	TRBD2	TRBJ2-3	CASREGGRAFTDTQYF	TGTGCCAGCAGAGAGGGCGGGAGGGCCTTCACAGATACGCAGTATTTT
12	few	TRBV7-9	TRBD1	TRBJ1-2	CASSGTGGGYTF	TGTGCCAGCAGCGGGACAGGAGGGGGCTACACCTTC
13	many	TRBV5-1	.	TRBJ2-7	CASSLGGPYEQYF	TGCGCCAGCAGCCTCGGGGGCCCCTACGAGCAGTACTTC
17	few	TRBV10-3	.	TRBJ2-1	CAISVETTSPSYNEQFF	TGTGCCATCAGTGTAGAGACTACCTCCCCCTCCTACAATGAGCAGTTCTTC
12	.	TRBV6-5	.	TRBJ2-3	CASRPSGDTQYF	TGTGCCAGCAGGCCCTCAGGGGATACGCAGTATTTT
14	few	TRBV7-2	.	TRBJ1-2	CAIQGLGKFYGYTF	TGTGCCATCCAGGGCCTCGGGAAGTTCTATGGCTACACCTTC
12	.	TRBV21-1	.	TRBJ2-3	CASSKRTDTQYF	TGTGCCAGCAGCAAAAGGACGGATACGCAGTATTTT
14	few	TRBV12-3/TRBV12-4	TRBD2	TRBJ2-7	CASSFASGMVEQYF	TGTGCCAGCAGTTTCGCTAGCGGGATGGTCGAGCAGTACTTC
17	.	TRBV5-1	TRBD2	TRBJ2-5	CASSLGGLAGYQETQYF	TGCGCCAGCAGCTTGGGGGGACTAGCGGGTTACCAAGAGACCCAGTACTTC
14	.	TRBV7-9	.	TRBJ2-4	CASSLDGGVDIQYF	TGTGCCAGCAGCTTAGATGGAGGGGTGGACATTCAGTACTTC
16	.	TRBV5-1	.	TRBJ2-1	CASSLVALGKRGEQFF	TGCGCCAGCAGCTTGGTAGCTTTAGGAAAACGAGGTGAGCAGTTCTTC
14	few	TRBV15	.	TRBJ2-3	CATSRGDGTDTQYF	TGTGCCACCAGCAGGGGGGACGGTACAGATACGCAGTATTTT
11	few	TRBV20-1	.	TRBJ2-7	CSAPLGYEQYF	TGCAGTGCTCCCCTGGGGTACGAGCAGTACTTC
14	few	TRBV10-3	.	TRBJ2-3	CAIRWTDGTDTQYF	TGTGCCATCAGGTGGACAGACGGCACAGATACGCAGTATTTT
16	.	TRBV5-1	TRBD2	TRBJ2-1	CASGLAGGSSYNEQFF	TGCGCCAGCGGACTAGCGGGAGGGAGCTCCTACAATGAGCAGTTCTTC
14	.	TRBV12-3/TRBV12-4	TRBD2	TRBJ2-5	CASSFQAGVETQYF	TGTGCCAGCAGTTTTCAAGCGGGAGTTGAGACCCAGTACTTC
16	few	TRBV5-6	.	TRBJ1-6	CASSLYRTNENSPLHF	TGTGCCAGCAGCTTATACAGAACAAATGAGAATTCACCCCTCCACTTT
14	.	TRBV20-1	.	TRBJ2-7	CSARDVGHSYEQYF	TGCAGTGCTAGAGATGTGGGACATTCCTACGAGCAGTACTTC
14	.	TRBV12-3/TRBV12-4	TRBD1	TRBJ1-2	CASSARQGSYGYTF	TGTGCCAGCAGTGCCAGACAGGGTTCCTATGGCTACACCTTC
14	.	TRBV20-1	TRBD2	TRBJ2-1	CSAPPGLAEPKEFF	TGCAGTGCGCCGCCGGGACTAGCGGAGCCAAAGGAGTTCTTC
18	.	TRBV4-3	TRBD1	TRBJ1-1	CASSHPPGTGVRNTEAFF	TGCGCCAGCAGCCATCCCCCCGGGACAGGGGTTCGGAACACTGAAGCTTTCTTT
14	.	TRBV4-3	.	TRBJ2-1	CASSRTGIYNEQFF	TGCGCCAGCAGCCGTACAGGGATCTACAATGAGCAGTTCTTC